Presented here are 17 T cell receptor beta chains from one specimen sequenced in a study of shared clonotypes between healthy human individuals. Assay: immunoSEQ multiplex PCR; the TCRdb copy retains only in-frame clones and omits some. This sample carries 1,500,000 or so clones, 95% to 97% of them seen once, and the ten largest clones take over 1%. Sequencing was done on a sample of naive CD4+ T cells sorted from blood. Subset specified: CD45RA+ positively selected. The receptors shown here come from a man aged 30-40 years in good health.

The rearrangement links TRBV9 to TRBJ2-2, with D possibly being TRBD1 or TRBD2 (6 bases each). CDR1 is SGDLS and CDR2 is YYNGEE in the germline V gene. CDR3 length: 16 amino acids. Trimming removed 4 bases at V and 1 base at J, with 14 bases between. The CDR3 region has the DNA TGTGCCAGCAGCCCCTGGGGGGCAGAGAACACCGGGGAGCTGTTTTTT. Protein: CASSPWGAENTGELFF.

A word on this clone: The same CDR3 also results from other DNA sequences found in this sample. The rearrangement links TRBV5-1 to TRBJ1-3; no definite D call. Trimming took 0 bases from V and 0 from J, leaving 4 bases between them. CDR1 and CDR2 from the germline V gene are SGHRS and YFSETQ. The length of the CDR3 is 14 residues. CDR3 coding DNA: TGCGCCAGCAGCTTGGAGGGCTCTGGAAACACCATATATTTT. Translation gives CASSLEGSGNTIYF.

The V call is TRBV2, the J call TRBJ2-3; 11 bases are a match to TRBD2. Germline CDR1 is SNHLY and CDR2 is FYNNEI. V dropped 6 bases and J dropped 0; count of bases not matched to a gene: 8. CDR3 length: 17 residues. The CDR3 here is CASSGLAGRTSTDTQYF. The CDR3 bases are TGTGCCAGCAGCGGACTAGCGGGTAGAACTAGCACAGATACGCAGTATTTT.

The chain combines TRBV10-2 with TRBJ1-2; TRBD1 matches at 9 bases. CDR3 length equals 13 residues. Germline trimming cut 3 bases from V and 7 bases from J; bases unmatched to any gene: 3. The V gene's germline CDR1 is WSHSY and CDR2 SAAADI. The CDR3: CASSETGGRGYTF. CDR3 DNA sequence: TGCGCCAGCAGTGAAACAGGGGGCCGTGGCTACACCTTC.

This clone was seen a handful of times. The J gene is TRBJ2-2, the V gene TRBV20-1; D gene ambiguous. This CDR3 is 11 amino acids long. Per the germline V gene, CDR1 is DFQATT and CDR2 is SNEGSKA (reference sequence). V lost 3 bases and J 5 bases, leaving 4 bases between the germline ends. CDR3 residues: CSASITGELFF. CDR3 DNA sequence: TGCAGTGCTAGTATTACCGGGGAGCTGTTTTTT.

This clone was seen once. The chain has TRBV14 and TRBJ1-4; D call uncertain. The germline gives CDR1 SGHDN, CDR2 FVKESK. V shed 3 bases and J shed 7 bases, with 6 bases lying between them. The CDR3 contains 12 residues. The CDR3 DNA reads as TGTGCCAGCAGCCACACATCTGAAAAACTGTTTTTT. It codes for CASSHTSEKLFF.

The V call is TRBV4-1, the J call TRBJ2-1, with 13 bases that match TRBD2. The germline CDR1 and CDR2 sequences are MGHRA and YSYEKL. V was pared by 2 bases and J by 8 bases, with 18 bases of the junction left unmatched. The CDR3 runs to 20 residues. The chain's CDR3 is CASSQTRSLAGGPDIHEQFF. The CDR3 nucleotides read TGCGCCAGCAGCCAAACGAGGTCACTAGCGGGAGGGCCCGACATCCATGAGCAGTTCTTC.

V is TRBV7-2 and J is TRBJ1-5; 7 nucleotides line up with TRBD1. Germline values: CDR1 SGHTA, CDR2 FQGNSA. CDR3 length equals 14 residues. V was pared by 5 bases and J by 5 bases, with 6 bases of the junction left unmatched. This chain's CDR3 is CASSKGTVYQPQHF. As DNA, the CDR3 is TGTGCCAGCAGCAAAGGGACAGTTTATCAGCCCCAGCATTTT.

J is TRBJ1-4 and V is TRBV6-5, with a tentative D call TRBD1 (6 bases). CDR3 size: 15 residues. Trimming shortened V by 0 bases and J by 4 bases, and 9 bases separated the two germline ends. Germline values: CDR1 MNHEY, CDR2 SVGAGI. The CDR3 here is CASSYSVGGNEKLFF. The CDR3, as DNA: TGTGCCAGCAGTTACTCGGTAGGGGGTAATGAAAAACTGTTTTTT.

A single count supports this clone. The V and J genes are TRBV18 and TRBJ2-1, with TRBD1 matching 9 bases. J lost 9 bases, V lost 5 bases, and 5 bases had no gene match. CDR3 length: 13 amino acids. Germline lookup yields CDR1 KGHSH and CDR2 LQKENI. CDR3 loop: CASSTGQGTEQFF. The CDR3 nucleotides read TGTGCCAGCTCAACGGGACAGGGAACTGAGCAGTTCTTC.

CDR3: CASSHLGGRNYGYTF. In DNA form, the CDR3 reads TGTGCCAGCAGCCACCTGGGGGGAAGGAACTATGGCTACACCTTC. The rearrangement links TRBV7-4 to TRBJ1-2; tentatively, D is TRBD1 (5 bases). The V end lost 5 bases, the J end lost 2 bases, and 15 bases lay between the germline ends. The germline gives CDR1 SGHVT, CDR2 SQSDAQ. The CDR3 runs to 15 residues.

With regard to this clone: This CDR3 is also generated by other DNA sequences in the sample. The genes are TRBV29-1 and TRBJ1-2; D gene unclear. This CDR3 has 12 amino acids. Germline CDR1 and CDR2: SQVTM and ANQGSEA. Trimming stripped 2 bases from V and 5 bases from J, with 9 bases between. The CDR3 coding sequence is TGCAGCGTTGAACAGGCTCGGTATGGCTACACCTTC. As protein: CSVEQARYGYTF.

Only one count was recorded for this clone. The CDR3, as DNA: TGTGCCAGCAGCGAGGGCGACTACAATGAGCAGTTCTTC. Translated, it gives CASSEGDYNEQFF. V gene TRBV11-2 combines with J gene TRBJ2-1; tentatively, D is TRBD2 (5 bases). In germline, CDR1 is SGHAT, CDR2 FQNNGV. The CDR3 consists of 13 residues. The V gene lost 5 bases and the J gene lost 3 bases, with 8 bases spanning the gap.

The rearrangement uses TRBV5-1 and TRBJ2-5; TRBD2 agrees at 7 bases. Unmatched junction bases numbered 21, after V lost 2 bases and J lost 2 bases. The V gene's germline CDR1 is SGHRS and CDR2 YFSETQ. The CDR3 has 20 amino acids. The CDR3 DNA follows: TGCGCCAGCAGCTTCGGGACGGAAATGGGTGCTAGCGGAGGACAAGAGACCCAGTACTTC. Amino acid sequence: CASSFGTEMGASGGQETQYF. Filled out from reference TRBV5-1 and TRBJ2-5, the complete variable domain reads KAGVTQTPRYLIKTRGQQVTLSCSPISGHRSVSWYQQTPGQGLQFLFEYFSETQRNKGNFPGRFSGRQFSNSRSEMNVSTLELGDSALYLCASSFGTEMGASGGQETQYFGPGTRLLVL.

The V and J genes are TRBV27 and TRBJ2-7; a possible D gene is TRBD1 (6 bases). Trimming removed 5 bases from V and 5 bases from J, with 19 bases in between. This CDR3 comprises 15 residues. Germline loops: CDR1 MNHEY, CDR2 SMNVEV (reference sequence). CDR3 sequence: CASSPRQVPLDEQYF. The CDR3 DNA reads TGTGCCAGCAGTCCCCGACAGGTTCCCCTTGACGAGCAGTACTTC.

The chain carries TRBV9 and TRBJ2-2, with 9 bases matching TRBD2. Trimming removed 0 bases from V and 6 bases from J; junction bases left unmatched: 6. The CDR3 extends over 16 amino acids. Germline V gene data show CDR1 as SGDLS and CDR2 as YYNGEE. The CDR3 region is CASSVVSGSGAGELFF. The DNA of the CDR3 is TGTGCCAGCAGCGTAGTTAGCGGGAGTGGGGCCGGGGAGCTGTTTTTT.

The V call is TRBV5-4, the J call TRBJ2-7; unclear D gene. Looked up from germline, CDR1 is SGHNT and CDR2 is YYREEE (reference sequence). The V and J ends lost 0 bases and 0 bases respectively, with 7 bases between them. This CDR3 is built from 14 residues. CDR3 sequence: CASSLDPSSYEQYF. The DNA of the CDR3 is TGTGCCAGCAGCTTGGACCCCAGCTCCTACGAGCAGTACTTC.